This entry lists 29 T cell receptor beta chains sequenced from one sample in a study of blood T cell repertoires in COVID-19. Some clones are missing from TCRdb's copy, which holds only in-frame ones; the method was immunoSEQ multiplex PCR. This sample has around 130,000 clones, with around 87% found just once. The sequenced sample was peripheral blood. These receptors were obtained from a woman aged 55-70 years with acute or convalescent COVID-19.

The V gene is TRBV4-2, the J gene TRBJ1-5; maybe TRBD1 (6 bases). Trimming left V 1 base short and J 0 bases short, with 16 bases between. CDR3 length equals 18 residues. Germline-derived CDR1 and CDR2 are LGHNA and YNFKEQ. As DNA, the CDR3 is TGTGCCAGCAGCCAAGCTTTCGCAGGGGATGATAGCAATCAGCCCCAGCATTTT. Amino acids: CASSQAFAGDDSNQPQHF.

The rearrangement links TRBV7-2 to TRBJ2-5, with a weak D call TRBD1 (5 bases). CDR3 size: 13 residues. The V and J ends lost 5 bases and 5 bases respectively, with 12 bases between them. CDR1 is SGHTA, CDR2 FQGNSA, per germline. The CDR3 nucleotides read TGTGCCAGCAGCAAGAGGACAACGGAGACCCAGTACTTC. It yields the protein CASSKRTTETQYF.

The table lists this clone with a count of one. This chain connects TRBV10-3 to TRBJ1-1; D is unclear. V was pared by 7 bases and J by 0 bases, with 6 bases between. The CDR3 length is 12 residues. CDR1 and CDR2 from the germline V gene are ENHRY and SYGVKD. In nucleotides, the CDR3 is TGTGCCATCATGGGAGTGAACACTGAAGCTTTCTTT. Translating gives CAIMGVNTEAFF.

The chain recombines TRBV6-5 with TRBJ2-6; D may be TRBD2 (7 bases). Trimming took off 8 bases at V and 2 bases at J, with 13 bases between the two ends. Germline lookup yields CDR1 MNHEY and CDR2 SVGAGI. The CDR3 is 15 amino acids. In DNA, the CDR3 is TGTGCCAGCCTGCCGGGGGGCCCTGGGGCCAACGTCCTGACTTTC. It is translated as CASLPGGPGANVLTF.

The J gene is TRBJ2-7, the V gene TRBV3-1 (or the pseudogene TRBV3-2); a weak D match, TRBD1 (6 bases). CDR3 length: 16 amino acids. Trimming removed 4 bases at V and 2 bases at J, with 18 bases between. CDR1 is LGHDT, CDR2 YNNKEL, per germline (reference sequence). DNA for the CDR3: TGTGCCAGCAGCCGGTCCGGGACACTTCTAACCTACGAGCAGTACTTC. It codes for CASSRSGTLLTYEQYF.

The genes are TRBV2 and TRBJ2-1; TRBD2 matches 10 bases. V was clipped by 6 bases and J by 4 bases; unmatched bases: 0. CDR3 length equals 13 residues. CDR1 is SNHLY, CDR2 FYNNEI, per germline. The CDR3 is CASRLAGYNEQFF. In nucleotides, the CDR3 is TGTGCCAGCAGACTAGCGGGATACAATGAGCAGTTCTTC.

The V and J genes are TRBV3-1 (or the pseudogene TRBV3-2) and TRBJ2-5; D perhaps matches TRBD2 (6 bases). The CDR3 is 14 amino acids. V shed 5 bases and J shed 4 bases, with 14 bases lying between them. Germline V CDR1 and CDR2: LGHDT, YNNKEL (reference sequence). DNA of the CDR3: TGTGCCAGCAGCTCAGGACTATTGCGAGAGACCCAGTACTTC. Protein product: CASSSGLLRETQYF.

The chain carries TRBV6-5 and TRBJ2-7; 8 nucleotides align to TRBD2. V shed 8 bases, J shed 4 bases, and the junction held 7 bases outside the gene matches. Per the germline V gene, CDR1 is MNHEY and CDR2 is SVGAGI. The CDR3 has 13 amino acids. CDR3 nucleotides: TGTGCCAGCCGGGGGGGAAGGGGTTACGAGCAGTACTTC. This sequence encodes CASRGGRGYEQYF.

About this clone: The sample has other DNA sequences that encode this CDR3 too. V usage is TRBV11-2 and J usage is TRBJ1-1, with a possible D match to TRBD1 (5 bases). Between the trimmed V and J ends, which lost 3 bases and 0 bases, there was a span of 5 bases. The CDR3 loop spans 13 amino acids. CDR1 is SGHAT, CDR2 FQNNGV, per germline. Here the CDR3 DNA reads TGTGCCAGCAGCTTGGACATGAACACTGAAGCTTTCTTT. Its protein is CASSLDMNTEAFF.

The chain couples TRBV27 to TRBJ2-1, with 9 positions matching TRBD2. Germline lookup yields CDR1 MNHEY and CDR2 SMNVEV (reference sequence). The V segment lost 5 bases and the J segment 2 bases; nucleotides outside the gene matches: 7. This CDR3 region has 16 residues. The CDR3 DNA is TGTGCCAGCAGTGATCGTAGCGGGAGCGCCTACAATGAGCAGTTCTTC. This translates into CASSDRSGSAYNEQFF.

The chain combines TRBV3-1 (or the pseudogene TRBV3-2) with TRBJ1-2; D gene ambiguous. The CDR3 is 15 amino acids. From germline, CDR1 is LGHDT and CDR2 YNNKEL (reference sequence). With 4 bases removed from V and 8 bases from J, the gap between germline ends came to 20 bases. For the CDR3, the DNA is TGTGCCAGCAGCCCCTCAACCGGGGAAGTGGGAGGCTACACCTTC. Protein product: CASSPSTGEVGGYTF.

This chain links TRBV7-9 with TRBJ1-4, with D unresolved. The CDR3 has 15 amino acids. The V gene lost 1 base and the J gene lost 8 bases, with 14 bases spanning the gap. Germline lookup yields CDR1 SEHNR and CDR2 FQNEAQ (reference sequence). In DNA, the CDR3 is TGTGCCAGCAGCTTAGGGTTGGGCATACGGGAAAAACTGTTTTTT. Encoded protein: CASSLGLGIREKLFF.

For the CDR3, the DNA is TGTGCCAGCAGCGCCCAGACAGGCGTTCGGGAAAAACTGTTTTTT. The encoded protein is CASSAQTGVREKLFF. The V gene is TRBV7-9, the J gene TRBJ1-4, with D possibly being TRBD1 (6 bases). The length of the CDR3 is 15 residues. Per germline, CDR1 SEHNR and CDR2 FQNEAQ (reference sequence). The V and J ends lost 5 bases and 8 bases respectively, with 18 bases between them.

The gene calls are TRBV6-9 and TRBJ2-7; weak D call: TRBD2 (5 bases). The V gene's germline CDR1 is MNHGY and CDR2 SVAAGI. Trimming took off 7 bases at V and 0 bases at J, with 22 bases between the two ends. The CDR3 runs 17 residues. CDR3 nucleotides: TGTGCCAGCACCCCTCGGGCTTCCAGTGGGAGCTCCTACGAGCAGTACGTC. This encodes CASTPRASSGSSYEQYV.

The V and J genes are TRBV28 and TRBJ1-2, with D possibly being TRBD1 (5 bases). Per germline, CDR1 MDHEN and CDR2 SYDVKM. This CDR3 region has 14 residues. V was pared by 4 bases and J by 0 bases, with 9 bases between. The CDR3 region has the DNA TGTGCCAGCAGTTCACAGGTCCCTAACTATGGCTACACCTTC. Its protein product is CASSSQVPNYGYTF.

The chain recombines TRBV9 with TRBJ1-2, with D hard to call. The CDR3 loop spans 15 amino acids. Deletions cut 0 bases from V and 8 bases from J, with 17 bases between. Germline assignment: CDR1 SGDLS and CDR2 YYNGEE. The CDR3 bases are TGTGCCAGCAGCGTAGAGCCTTTCGGAGTGGAGGGCTACACCTTC. Protein product: CASSVEPFGVEGYTF.

This rearrangement joins TRBV7-8 to TRBJ2-1, with TRBD2 as a possible D gene (5 bases). CDR3 length: 13 amino acids. Germline V gene data show CDR1 as SGHVS and CDR2 as FQNEAQ. V lost 0 bases, J lost 10 bases, and 10 bases lay in between. CDR3 nucleotide sequence: TGTGCCAGCAGCTTAGCCGGGGTACGGGAGCAGTTCTTC. Encoded protein: CASSLAGVREQFF.

The table lists this clone with a count of one. The rearrangement joins TRBV28 to TRBJ2-3, with D perhaps matching TRBD1 (5 bases). Germline CDR1 and CDR2: MDHEN and SYDVKM. The CDR3 runs to 16 residues. V gave up 6 bases and J gave up 2 bases, with 18 bases separating them. The CDR3 region has the DNA TGTGCCAGCAGACCCCAGGGAAGTCGGGTCACAGATACGCAGTATTTT. Amino acid sequence: CASRPQGSRVTDTQYF.

The chain joins TRBV12-2 to TRBJ1-4; no check of the table's D call, TRBD1, against the DNA was made. TRBV12-2 is a pseudogene segment. There are 18 residues in the CDR3. CDR3 DNA sequence: TGTGCAAGTCGCTCCAAGAGGGGGGTCGGACAGGTACAGCTAAAACTGTTTTTT. This encodes CASRSKRGVGQVQLKLFF.

This clone has only a few counts. J is TRBJ2-5 and V is TRBV27; 11 positions match TRBD2. V was clipped by 2 bases and J by 5 bases; unmatched bases: 7. The CDR3 runs 16 residues. Per germline, CDR1 MNHEY and CDR2 SMNVEV (reference sequence). CDR3 in DNA: TGTGCCAGCAGTTTAACTAGCGGGAGTTTACGGGAGACCCAGTACTTC. Amino acid sequence: CASSLTSGSLRETQYF.

This chain uses TRBV27 with TRBJ2-1, with 8 bases aligning to TRBD2. CDR1 and CDR2 (germline): MNHEY, SMNVEV (reference sequence). The CDR3 totals 17 residues. Trimming took 1 base from V and 2 from J; bases not matched to a gene: 7. The CDR3 sequence: CASSLWASGPAYNEQFF. DNA of the CDR3: TGTGCCAGCAGTTTATGGGCTAGCGGGCCCGCCTACAATGAGCAGTTCTTC.

This chain links TRBV6-4 with TRBJ1-4; D is unresolved. CDR1 is MRHNA and CDR2 is SNTAGT in the germline V gene. V was shortened by 0 bases and J by 4 bases, with 15 bases between the two germline ends. This CDR3 comprises 17 residues. CDR3 coding DNA: TGTGCCAGCAGTGACTCGAGGCGAGCCCTACTTAATGAAAAACTGTTTTTT. Its protein product is CASSDSRRALLNEKLFF.

In its sample, this clone was seen a few times. The chain uses TRBV25-1 and TRBJ1-1, with TRBD1 as a possible D gene (5 bases). Germline CDR1 is MGHDK and CDR2 is SYGVNS. The germline V and J ends were trimmed by 6 bases and 0 bases, with 14 bases remaining between them. The CDR3 covers 15 residues. This CDR3 is CASSQRGRMNTEAFF. The CDR3 nucleotides are TGTGCCAGCAGCCAGCGGGGACGGATGAACACTGAAGCTTTCTTT.

The chain recombines TRBV3-1 (or the pseudogene TRBV3-2) with TRBJ1-1; the match to TRBD1 covers 8 bases. The CDR3 is 14 amino acids. CDR1 and CDR2 from the germline V gene are LGHDT and YNNKEL (reference sequence). The trim removed 5 bases at V and 7 bases at J, leaving 9 bases unmatched. CDR3 residues: CASSFGQGSSEAFF. CDR3 coding DNA: TGTGCCAGCAGCTTCGGACAGGGATCAAGTGAAGCTTTCTTT.

The rearrangement joins TRBV7-9 to TRBJ2-5; the D is unclear. V lost 5 bases and J lost 4, with 8 bases in between. Germline loops: CDR1 SEHNR, CDR2 FQNEAQ (reference sequence). The CDR3 runs 12 residues. This CDR3 is CASSIDIETQYF. The CDR3 DNA reads TGTGCCAGCAGCATCGACATAGAGACCCAGTACTTC.

The chain combines TRBV19 with TRBJ1-3; 7 bases map to TRBD1. The germline CDR1 and CDR2 sequences are LNHDA and SQIVND (reference sequence). The CDR3 has 18 residues. The J segment lost 0 bases and the V segment lost 5 bases, leaving 13 bases of the junction unmatched. DNA of the CDR3: TGTGCCAGTAGTGGGCACAGGGGTGAAGCGGCCTCTGGAAACACCATATATTTT. Translated, it gives CASSGHRGEAASGNTIYF.

This clone was found many times. The chain employs TRBV6-5 and TRBJ1-6, with a possible D match to TRBD1 (5 bases). The V and J ends lost 8 bases and 2 bases respectively, with 13 bases between them. CDR1 MNHEY and CDR2 SVGAGI come from the germline V gene. This CDR3 is built from 15 residues. DNA of the CDR3: TGTGCCAGCTCCGGGGGTCGGACCTATAATTCACCCCTCCACTTT. Encoded protein: CASSGGRTYNSPLHF.

The chain employs TRBV5-1 and TRBJ2-5; D is ambiguous. The CDR3 contains 14 residues. The germline V and J ends were trimmed by 5 bases and 5 bases, with 16 bases remaining between them. Germline V lookup: CDR1 SGHRS, CDR2 YFSETQ. The CDR3 DNA is TGCGCCAGCAGGTTTTCAGGCGTATTCGAGACCCAGTACTTC. Translated: CASRFSGVFETQYF. Together with reference TRBV5-1 and TRBJ2-5, the CDR3 gives the full variable domain: KAGVTQTPRYLIKTRGQQVTLSCSPISGHRSVSWYQQTPGQGLQFLFEYFSETQRNKGNFPGRFSGRQFSNSRSEMNVSTLELGDSALYLCASRFSGVFETQYFGPGTRLLVL.

V is TRBV7-9 and J is TRBJ2-1, with 9 bases lining up with TRBD2. Trimming cost V 1 base and J 6 bases; bases outside gene matches: 4. CDR1 SEHNR and CDR2 FQNEAQ come from the germline V gene (reference sequence). This CDR3 has 15 residues. The CDR3 bases are TGTGCCAGCAGCTTAGGACTAGCGGAGCTCAATGAGCAGTTCTTC. Translated: CASSLGLAELNEQFF.